The next 20 T cell receptor beta chains were all read from a single sample in a study of blood T cell repertoires in COVID-19. Generated by immunoSEQ multiplex PCR, the TCRdb table keeps only in-frame clones and is missing some. The sample consists of 200,000 to 250,000 clones, around 82% of them appearing once. Sequencing was done on a sample of PBMCs or T cells enriched from blood (not recorded which). Receptor source: a woman aged 40 to 50 with acute COVID-19.

The gene calls are TRBV19 and TRBJ1-2; 7 bases line up with TRBD1. V lost 11 bases, J lost 4 bases, and 4 bases stayed unmatched. CDR3 length: 11 amino acids. Germline CDR1 is LNHDA and CDR2 is SQIVND (reference sequence). DNA for the CDR3: TGTGCCTCAGGGGGGTTCTATGGCTACACCTTC. It is translated as CASGGFYGYTF.

The DNA for the CDR3 is TGTGCCAGCAGCTCCGACAATCGGGGGGAAGATGAAAAACTGTTTTTT. It encodes CASSSDNRGEDEKLFF. The V call is TRBV13, the J call TRBJ1-4; perhaps TRBD1 as D (5 bases). CDR1 and CDR2 (germline): PRHDT, FYEKMQ (reference sequence). V dropped 4 bases and J dropped 6 bases, with 18 bases sitting between them. The CDR3 spans 16 residues.

This clone was counted only a few times. The rearrangement links TRBV5-1 to TRBJ2-3; 11 bases map to TRBD1. Losses at the gene ends were 4 bases for V and 1 base for J; bases not matched to a gene: 2. In germline, CDR1 is SGHRS, CDR2 YFSETQ. The CDR3 has 15 residues. CDR3 protein: CASSQDRGRTDTQYF. CDR3 DNA sequence: TGCGCCAGCAGCCAGGACAGGGGGCGCACAGATACGCAGTATTTT.

V usage is TRBV10-3 and J usage is TRBJ1-4; TRBD1 agrees at 9 bases. This CDR3 spans 23 amino acids. V shed 0 bases and J 1 base; nucleotides not matched to a gene: 21. Germline V lookup: CDR1 ENHRY, CDR2 SYGVKD. In DNA form, the CDR3 reads TGTGCCATCAGTGAGTCTGGTTCACGGACCGGGACAGGGTCGTTCGGAACTAATGAAAAACTGTTTTTT. Amino acids: CAISESGSRTGTGSFGTNEKLFF.

The rearrangement joins TRBV7-8 to TRBJ1-2; TRBD1 is a possible D gene (5 bases). Germline-derived CDR1 and CDR2 are SGHVS and FQNEAQ. This CDR3 has 13 residues. Trimming took off 5 bases at V and 3 bases at J, with 10 bases between the two ends. CDR3 coding DNA: TGTGCCAGCAGCCAAGACAGTGACTATGGCTACACCTTC. Protein: CASSQDSDYGYTF.

The CDR3 is CAISESLGTLYGYTF. The CDR3 region has the DNA TGTGCCATCAGTGAGTCGTTGGGGACACTTTATGGCTACACCTTC. The chain joins TRBV10-3 to TRBJ1-2; a weak D match, TRBD1 (6 bases). Germline V gene lookup returns CDR1 ENHRY and CDR2 SYGVKD. The CDR3 covers 15 residues. Trimming left V 0 bases short and J 5 bases short, with 13 bases between.

This clone was seen a few times. V usage is TRBV28 and J usage is TRBJ1-1; no clear D gene. Trimming took 7 bases from V and 10 from J, leaving 22 bases between them. Germline CDR1 and CDR2: MDHEN and SYDVKM. The CDR3 is 14 residues long. This chain's CDR3 is CASTLSGPEKLAFF. The CDR3, as DNA: TGTGCCAGCACTCTAAGTGGGCCAGAAAAGCTAGCTTTCTTT.

Only one count was recorded for this clone. The chain is built from TRBV28 and TRBJ2-7; D is uncertain. Germline CDR1 reads MDHEN; CDR2 reads SYDVKM. The CDR3 is 14 amino acids. Trimming stripped 7 bases from V and 3 bases from J, with 16 bases between. The CDR3 nucleotides are TGTGCCAGCAATTTTATGCGGCGGAACTACGAGCAGTACTTC. It encodes CASNFMRRNYEQYF.

The V call is TRBV28, the J call TRBJ1-2; D ambiguous. V was shortened by 5 bases and J by 2 bases, with 9 bases between the two germline ends. Germline V gives CDR1 MDHEN, CDR2 SYDVKM. The CDR3 totals 13 residues. The CDR3, as DNA: TGTGCCAGCAGTCTGACACCGAACTATGGCTACACCTTC. The encoded protein is CASSLTPNYGYTF.

The chain uses TRBV19 and TRBJ1-2, with 11 bases identical to TRBD1. The CDR3 is made up of 16 amino acids. V was pared by 6 bases and J by 6 bases, with 12 bases of the junction left unmatched. Germline V lookup: CDR1 LNHDA, CDR2 SQIVND (reference sequence). CDR3 in amino acids: CASSNFRDRGFHGYTF. The CDR3 bases are TGTGCCAGTAGCAATTTCCGGGACAGGGGGTTTCATGGCTACACCTTC. Full variable domain (rest looked up from reference TRBV19 and TRBJ1-2): DGGITQSPKYLFRKEGQNVTLSCEQNLNHDAMYWYRQDPGQGLRLIYYSQIVNDFQKGDIAEGYSVSREKKESFPLTVTSAQKNPTAFYLCASSNFRDRGFHGYTFGSGTRLTVV.

J is TRBJ2-7 and V is TRBV6-5; D possibly corresponds to TRBD1 (6 bases). The CDR3 length is 13 residues. Germline loops: CDR1 MNHEY, CDR2 SVGAGI. V lost 6 bases and J lost 3, with 12 bases in between. This CDR3 is CASSRTANYEQYF. The CDR3 bases are TGTGCCAGCAGCCGGACAGCTAACTACGAGCAGTACTTC.

A single count supports this clone. V usage is TRBV4-3 and J usage is TRBJ2-3; TRBD2 agrees at 13 bases. J lost 2 bases, V lost 1 base, and 3 bases had no gene match. CDR1 is LGHNA, CDR2 YSLEER, per germline. This CDR3 is built from 17 residues. CDR3 sequence (DNA): TGCGCCAGCAGCCAAGCTACTAGCGGGAGGGCCACAGATACGCAGTATTTT. Amino acid sequence: CASSQATSGRATDTQYF.

This clone has at least ten counts. The gene calls are TRBV24-1 and TRBJ2-1; D call uncertain. Deletions cut 8 bases from V and 15 bases from J, with 19 bases between. Germline CDR1 is KGHDR and CDR2 is SFDVKD. There are 12 residues in the CDR3. In DNA, the CDR3 is TGTGCCACCATGGGCATGGATAGAGTTCCGTTCTTC. This encodes CATMGMDRVPFF.

The V and J genes are TRBV4-1 and TRBJ2-2; possible D gene TRBD2, 6 bases. Germline assignment: CDR1 MGHRA and CDR2 YSYEKL. Trimming took 0 bases from V and 0 from J, leaving 14 bases between them. This CDR3 comprises 18 residues. In nucleotides, the CDR3 is TGCGCCAGCAGCCAAGATTCGGTGGGGGGACCGAACACCGGGGAGCTGTTTTTT. The encoded protein is CASSQDSVGGPNTGELFF.

The gene calls are TRBV5-1 and TRBJ1-4; TRBD1 might be the D (5 bases). The CDR3 consists of 17 residues. The germline V gene has CDR1 SGHRS and CDR2 YFSETQ. Deletions cut 4 bases from V and 0 bases from J, with 16 bases between. The CDR3 reads CASSPRGGDSTNEKLFF. Here the CDR3 DNA reads TGCGCCAGCAGCCCTCGCGGGGGGGACTCAACTAATGAAAAACTGTTTTTT.

The chain recombines TRBV9 with TRBJ2-7; 7 bases match TRBD1. V was pared by 1 base and J by 2 bases, with 6 bases of the junction left unmatched. The germline V gene has CDR1 SGDLS and CDR2 YYNGEE. This CDR3 region has 15 residues. In DNA form, the CDR3 reads TGTGCCAGCAGCGTAACCGGGACAGCAACCTACGAGCAGTACTTC. It specifies CASSVTGTATYEQYF. The full variable domain, its missing parts supplied by reference TRBV9 and TRBJ2-7, is DSGVTQTPKHLITATGQRVTLRCSPRSGDLSVYWYQQSLDQGLQFLIQYYNGEERAKGNILERFSAQQFPDLHSELNLSSLELGDSALYFCASSVTGTATYEQYFGPGTRLTVT.

This chain links TRBV30 with TRBJ1-1, with D possibly TRBD1 on 6 matching bases. Trimming pared 0 bases from V and 11 bases from J, leaving 19 bases between. This CDR3 is built from 14 residues. Germline CDR1 and CDR2: GTSNPN and SVGIG (reference sequence). CDR3 nucleotides: TGTGCCTGGAGTGTGACAATCCGTGGGACAAAGGCTTTCTTT. This encodes CAWSVTIRGTKAFF.

This clone was detected only once. The CDR3 nucleotides are TGTGCCAGCAGTTTATTAGGGGCAGCGAACACTGAAGCTTTCTTT. Protein: CASSLLGAANTEAFF. This sequence joins TRBV27 and TRBJ1-1; TRBD1 might be the D (5 bases). Trimming took off 1 base at V and 1 base at J, with 10 bases between the two ends. CDR3 length: 15 amino acids. The germline V gene encodes CDR1 MNHEY and CDR2 SMNVEV (reference sequence).

This chain links TRBV27 with TRBJ1-1; no definite D call. Trimming left V 6 bases short and J 6 bases short, with 17 bases between. This CDR3 comprises 14 residues. Germline CDR1 MNHEY, CDR2 SMNVEV (reference sequence). The DNA for the CDR3 is TGTGCCAGCAGGCAAGCGGGCCAAGGACCTGAAGCTTTCTTT. Translation gives CASRQAGQGPEAFF.

CDR3 loop: CASSTQDFQETQYF. The CDR3 region has the DNA TGTGCCAGTAGTACCCAGGACTTCCAAGAGACCCAGTACTTC. V is TRBV19 and J is TRBJ2-5, with D maybe TRBD2 (5 bases). Trimming took 4 bases from V and 1 from J, leaving 10 bases between them. CDR1 is LNHDA, CDR2 SQIVND, per germline (reference sequence). The CDR3 is 14 amino acids.